One and the same sample provided the 27 T cell receptor beta chains below, sequenced in a study of cytomegalovirus exposure and HLA in healthy donors. The PCR had 60 Vbeta and 13 Jbeta primers. Some clones are missing from TCRdb's copy, which holds only in-frame ones; the method was immunoSEQ multiplex PCR. Across about 190,000 clones, the top ten clones capture around 0.95% of the sample. Material for sequencing was PBMCs. The origin of the receptors is a woman in her 30s in good health and CMV-seropositive.

The rearrangement uses TRBV18 and TRBJ2-7; weak D call: TRBD1 (5 bases). This CDR3 has 13 residues. V lost 3 bases and J 2 bases, leaving 8 bases between the germline ends. Germline V gene data show CDR1 as KGHSH and CDR2 as LQKENI. The CDR3 loop reads CASSPRQTYEQYF. In DNA form, the CDR3 reads TGTGCCAGCTCACCGAGACAGACCTACGAGCAGTACTTC.

The chain recombines TRBV18 with TRBJ1-3; 7 bases are shared with TRBD1. CDR1 is KGHSH and CDR2 is LQKENI in the germline V gene. The CDR3 contains 17 residues. V shed 3 bases, J shed 0 bases, and the junction held 8 bases outside the gene matches. CDR3 DNA: TGTGCCAGCTCACCTCGACAGGGTGACCTCTCTGGAAACACCATATATTTT. This encodes CASSPRQGDLSGNTIYF. Full variable domain (outside the CDR3, taken from reference TRBV18 and TRBJ1-3): NAGVMQNPRHLVRRRGQEARLRCSPMKGHSHVYWYRQLPEEGLKFMVYLQKENIIDESGMPKERFSAEFPKEGPSILRIQQVVRGDSAAYFCASSPRQGDLSGNTIYFGEGSWLTVV.

This rearrangement joins TRBV15 to TRBJ2-2; TRBD1 might be the D (5 bases). The CDR3 runs 15 residues. Trimming stripped 7 bases from V and 5 bases from J, with 17 bases between. Per germline, CDR1 LNHNV and CDR2 YYDKDF (reference sequence). CDR3 region: CATKKGSVGTGELFF. The CDR3 coding sequence is TGTGCCACCAAGAAGGGGTCGGTCGGAACCGGGGAGCTGTTTTTT.

CDR3 sequence: CASGQEADRRVNVLTF. CDR3 sequence (DNA): TGTGCTAGTGGTCAAGAAGCGGACCGTAGGGTCAACGTCCTGACTTTC. J is TRBJ2-6 and V is TRBV12-5, with D possibly TRBD2 on 5 matching bases. V was pared by 5 bases and J by 9 bases, with 20 bases between. Germline V lookup: CDR1 LGHNT, CDR2 FRNRAP. The CDR3 has 16 residues.

The CDR3 sequence: CASSLGVQGYSTDTQYF. CDR3 coding DNA: TGTGCCAGCAGCTTAGGGGTACAGGGGTATAGCACAGATACGCAGTATTTT. This sequence joins TRBV7-9 and TRBJ2-3, with 7 bases fitting TRBD1. The CDR3 has 17 amino acids. The ends lost 1 base at V and 0 bases at J; junction bases unmatched: 7. Germline-derived CDR1 and CDR2 are SEHNR and FQNEAQ (reference sequence).

The chain uses TRBV25-1 and TRBJ1-1; weak D call: TRBD1 (5 bases). The V gene lost 5 bases and the J gene lost 0 bases, with 16 bases spanning the gap. This CDR3 contains 16 residues. Germline V lookup: CDR1 MGHDK, CDR2 SYGVNS. CDR3 nucleotide sequence: TGTGCCAGCAGTAGTGGAGGGGCCTACATGAACACTGAAGCTTTCTTT. Protein: CASSSGGAYMNTEAFF.

The CDR3 bases are TGTGCCAGCAGTGCTAGCATCTCATACGGCTACACCTTC. It specifies CASSASISYGYTF. The chain uses TRBV6-1 and TRBJ1-2; D remains unclear. This CDR3 is 13 amino acids long. V shed 4 bases and J shed 8 bases, with 14 bases lying between them. Germline V CDR1 and CDR2: MNHNS, SASEGT.

The chain employs TRBV4-1 and TRBJ1-2; 10 positions match TRBD1. Germline CDR1 is MGHRA and CDR2 is YSYEKL. Trimming removed 3 bases from V and 2 bases from J; junction bases left unmatched: 21. The CDR3 is made up of 21 amino acids. CDR3 DNA sequence: TGCGCCAGCAGCCAGACCCAGCCGGGACAGGGGTGGGATTCAGCCAACTATGGCTACACCTTC. Its protein product is CASSQTQPGQGWDSANYGYTF.

CDR3 in amino acids: CASSRGGPTYSNQPQHF. The CDR3, as DNA: TGTGCCAGCAGCCGCGGCGGGCCGACCTATAGCAATCAGCCCCAGCATTTT. The chain combines TRBV9 with TRBJ1-5; D not resolved. The V end lost 4 bases, the J end lost 0 bases, and 17 bases lay between the germline ends. Germline lookup yields CDR1 SGDLS and CDR2 YYNGEE. The CDR3 runs to 17 residues.

CDR3 loop: CAWNLQGGNYGYTF. The DNA of the CDR3 is TGTGCCTGGAACTTACAGGGGGGGAACTATGGCTACACCTTC. The V and J genes are TRBV30 and TRBJ1-2; 8 bases fit TRBD1. The CDR3 runs 14 residues. V lost 4 bases, J lost 2 bases, and 6 bases stayed unmatched. CDR1 is GTSNPN, CDR2 SVGIG, per germline (reference sequence). The whole variable domain, filled in from reference TRBV30 and TRBJ1-2, reads SQTIHQWPATLVQPVGSPLSLECTVEGTSNPNLYWYRQAAGRGLQLLFYSVGIGQISSEVPQNLSASRPQDRQFILSSKKLLLSDSGFYLCAWNLQGGNYGYTFGSGTRLTVV.

A remark on this clone: This CDR3 is also generated by other DNA sequences in the sample. The rearrangement joins TRBV28 to TRBJ2-7, with D possibly being TRBD2 (5 bases). CDR1 is MDHEN and CDR2 is SYDVKM in the germline V gene. The CDR3 runs 14 residues. Trimming took 3 bases from V and 0 from J, leaving 9 bases between them. CDR3 nucleotides: TGTGCCAGCAGTTTTAGAGGGATCTCCTACGAGCAGTACTTC. Protein: CASSFRGISYEQYF.

The chain recombines TRBV7-9 with TRBJ2-3; weak D call: TRBD2 (6 bases). CDR3 size: 15 residues. From germline, CDR1 is SEHNR and CDR2 FQNEAQ (reference sequence). V dropped 6 bases and J dropped 4 bases, with 17 bases sitting between them. The DNA for the CDR3 is TGTGCCAGCAGTTACCCCCGGGGGTTTGCAGATACGCAGTATTTT. It yields the protein CASSYPRGFADTQYF.

V gene TRBV7-2 combines with J gene TRBJ2-3, with TRBD2 as a possible D gene (5 bases). With 1 base removed from V and 0 bases from J, the gap between germline ends came to 11 bases. This CDR3 has 16 residues. Germline V gene sequence: CDR1 SGHTA, CDR2 FQGNSA. The DNA of the CDR3 is TGTGCCAGCAGCTTAGAGTCCGGAGGCAGCACAGATACGCAGTATTTT. Its translation is CASSLESGGSTDTQYF.

The chain joins TRBV10-3 to TRBJ1-5; TRBD1 agrees at 7 bases. CDR3 length: 12 amino acids. After removal of 0 bases from V and 11 bases from J, the junction contained 1 base not matched to a gene. Germline assignment: CDR1 ENHRY and CDR2 SYGVKD. CDR3 in DNA: TGTGCCATCAGTGAGTCCCAGGGGGCCCAGCATTTT. Its translation is CAISESQGAQHF.

The chain recombines TRBV4-3 with TRBJ2-7, with D possibly TRBD2 on 7 matching bases. V was cut by 0 bases and J by 6 bases, with 18 bases left in between. CDR3 size: 16 residues. Per the germline V gene, CDR1 is LGHNA and CDR2 is YSLEER. The CDR3 DNA reads TGCGCCAGCAGCCAAGATCGGTTAGGGGGGGCGATCGAGCAGTACTTC. This codes for CASSQDRLGGAIEQYF.

V usage is TRBV7-2 and J usage is TRBJ1-5; D is possibly TRBD1 (6 bases). The CDR3 totals 15 residues. Trimming removed 5 bases at V and 1 base at J, with 12 bases between. Germline assignment: CDR1 SGHTA and CDR2 FQGNSA. The CDR3 sequence: CASSRGGGSNQPQHF. DNA of the CDR3: TGTGCCAGCAGCCGGGGAGGGGGAAGCAATCAGCCCCAGCATTTT.

The rearrangement links TRBV6-5 to TRBJ2-5; no definite D call. V was cut by 2 bases and J by 5 bases, with 18 bases left in between. Germline values: CDR1 MNHEY, CDR2 SVGAGI. This CDR3 is 16 amino acids long. The CDR3 coding sequence is TGTGCCAGCAGTTACGCCACGTCTACGAGAGTGGAGACCCAGTACTTC. It specifies CASSYATSTRVETQYF.

The genes are TRBV7-2 and TRBJ2-7; 9 bases are shared with TRBD2. CDR1 SGHTA and CDR2 FQGNSA come from the germline V gene. The CDR3 runs 16 residues. With 1 base clipped from V and 7 bases from J, the junction kept 11 bases outside the gene matches. The CDR3 bases are TGTGCCAGCAGCTTAGTCCCAGCGGGGGGTCTGGGTGAGCAGTACTTC. It is translated as CASSLVPAGGLGEQYF.

V usage is TRBV18 and J usage is TRBJ2-7, with TRBD1 matching over 12 bases. CDR3 length: 15 residues. V trimming: 1 base; J trimming: 5 bases; junction bases outside the gene matches: 3. Germline V gives CDR1 KGHSH, CDR2 LQKENI. This CDR3 is CASSPRGTGGNEQYF. For the CDR3, the DNA is TGTGCCAGCTCACCACGGGGGACAGGGGGCAACGAGCAGTACTTC.

CDR3 nucleotides: TGTGCCAGCAGCCTGGACCCGCGGGAGACGTTCTTC. It yields the protein CASSLDPRETFF. The chain couples TRBV9 to TRBJ2-1; TRBD2 matches at 7 bases. Germline CDR1 is SGDLS and CDR2 is YYNGEE. The CDR3 has 12 amino acids. V shed 4 bases and J 15 bases; nucleotides not matched to a gene: 10. The variable domain in full, completed from reference TRBV9 and TRBJ2-1, reads DSGVTQTPKHLITATGQRVTLRCSPRSGDLSVYWYQQSLDQGLQFLIQYYNGEERAKGNILERFSAQQFPDLHSELNLSSLELGDSALYFCASSLDPRETFFGPGTRLTVL.

J is TRBJ2-5 and V is TRBV15; 13 bases fit TRBD2. The CDR3 consists of 17 residues. Germline V lookup: CDR1 LNHNV, CDR2 YYDKDF (reference sequence). V gave up 0 bases and J gave up 4 bases; unmatched junction bases: 5. The CDR3 reads CATSREFWTSGGETQYF. In DNA form, the CDR3 reads TGTGCCACCAGCAGAGAGTTCTGGACTAGCGGGGGAGAGACCCAGTACTTC. The full variable domain, in which reference TRBV15 and TRBJ2-5 provide the parts outside the CDR3, is DAMVIQNPRYQVTQFGKPVTLSCSQTLNHNVMYWYQQKSSQAPKLLFHYYDKDFNNEADTPDNFQSRRPNTSFCFLDIRSPGLGDTAMYLCATSREFWTSGGETQYFGPGTRLLVL.

V gene TRBV2 combines with J gene TRBJ1-1, with D possibly TRBD1 on 6 matching bases. The V gene's germline CDR1 is SNHLY and CDR2 FYNNEI. The V end lost 6 bases, the J end lost 6 bases, and 14 bases lay between the germline ends. The CDR3 length is 13 residues. The CDR3 loop is CASRLDSIAEAFF. The CDR3 region has the DNA TGTGCCAGCAGACTGGACAGTATAGCTGAAGCTTTCTTT.

The chain carries TRBV19 and TRBJ1-1; 7 positions agree with TRBD1. The junction had 12 bases not matched to a gene; V was cut back by 7 bases and J by 1 base. The CDR3 length is 16 residues. The germline V gene has CDR1 LNHDA and CDR2 SQIVND (reference sequence). The DNA for the CDR3 is TGTGCCAGTACCCTATCCCCGACAGGGAGGAACACTGAAGCTTTCTTT. It is translated as CASTLSPTGRNTEAFF.

The rearrangement uses TRBV19 and TRBJ2-7, with 8 bases fitting TRBD1. V shed 6 bases, J shed 0 bases, and the junction held 7 bases outside the gene matches. The CDR3 has 15 residues. Germline values: CDR1 LNHDA, CDR2 SQIVND (reference sequence). This chain's CDR3 is CASRDRDRSSYEQYF. CDR3 coding DNA: TGTGCCAGTAGGGACAGGGACAGGAGCTCCTACGAGCAGTACTTC. Using reference TRBV19 and TRBJ2-7 for the parts outside the CDR3, the full variable domain is DGGITQSPKYLFRKEGQNVTLSCEQNLNHDAMYWYRQDPGQGLRLIYYSQIVNDFQKGDIAEGYSVSREKKESFPLTVTSAQKNPTAFYLCASRDRDRSSYEQYFGPGTRLTVT.

V and J are TRBV4-1 and TRBJ2-7, with 9 nucleotides matching TRBD1. Trimming at V came to 4 bases and at J to 2 bases, leaving 9 bases not matched to a gene. This CDR3 comprises 16 residues. Germline CDR1 is MGHRA and CDR2 is YSYEKL. The CDR3 protein is CASSLNEGQGAYEQYF. The CDR3 nucleotides are TGCGCCAGCAGCCTCAATGAGGGACAGGGAGCCTACGAGCAGTACTTC.

The J gene is TRBJ2-3, the V gene TRBV7-2, with 11 bases fitting TRBD1. In germline, CDR1 is SGHTA, CDR2 FQGNSA. The CDR3 consists of 14 residues. J was trimmed by 4 bases and V by 8 bases; bases with no gene match: 5. CDR3 protein: CASWGQGVADTQYF. DNA for the CDR3: TGTGCCAGCTGGGGACAGGGGGTGGCAGATACGCAGTATTTT.

The chain carries TRBV5-1 and TRBJ1-2, with D perhaps TRBD1 (5 bases). Germline V gene sequence: CDR1 SGHRS, CDR2 YFSETQ. Trimming shortened V by 10 bases and J by 8 bases, and 15 bases separated the two germline ends. This CDR3 is 11 amino acids long. The CDR3, as DNA: TGCGCCTCGGCGGGGGAAAGAGGCTACACCTTC. This gives the protein CASAGERGYTF.